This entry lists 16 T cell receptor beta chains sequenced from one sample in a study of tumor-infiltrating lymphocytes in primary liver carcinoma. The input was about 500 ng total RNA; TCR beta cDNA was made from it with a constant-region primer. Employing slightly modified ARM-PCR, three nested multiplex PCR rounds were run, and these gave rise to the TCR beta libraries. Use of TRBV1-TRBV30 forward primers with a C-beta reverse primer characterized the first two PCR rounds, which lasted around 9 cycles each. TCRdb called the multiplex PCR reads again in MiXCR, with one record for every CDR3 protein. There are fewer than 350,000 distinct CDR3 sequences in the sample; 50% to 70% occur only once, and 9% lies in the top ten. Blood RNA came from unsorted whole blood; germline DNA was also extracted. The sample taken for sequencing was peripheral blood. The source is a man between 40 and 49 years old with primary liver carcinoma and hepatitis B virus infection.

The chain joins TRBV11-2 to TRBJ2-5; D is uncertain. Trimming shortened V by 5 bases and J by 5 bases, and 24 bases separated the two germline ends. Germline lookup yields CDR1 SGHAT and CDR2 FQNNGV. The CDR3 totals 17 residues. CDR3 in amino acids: CASSIRVVGDSSETQYF. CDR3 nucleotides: TGTGCCAGCAGCATAAGAGTAGTGGGTGACTCGAGCGAGACCCAGTACTTC.

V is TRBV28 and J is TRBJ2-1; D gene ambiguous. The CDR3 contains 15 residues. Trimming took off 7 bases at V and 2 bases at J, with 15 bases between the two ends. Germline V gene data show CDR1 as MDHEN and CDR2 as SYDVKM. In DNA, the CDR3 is TGTGCCAGCAACCCTCCGGGTATACCCTACAATGAGCAGTTCTTC. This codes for CASNPPGIPYNEQFF. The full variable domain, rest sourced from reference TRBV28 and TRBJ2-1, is DVKVTQSSRYLVKRTGEKVFLECVQDMDHENMFWYRQDPGLGLRLIYFSYDVKMKEKGDIPEGYSVSREKKERFSLILESASTNQTSMYLCASNPPGIPYNEQFFGPGTRLTVL.

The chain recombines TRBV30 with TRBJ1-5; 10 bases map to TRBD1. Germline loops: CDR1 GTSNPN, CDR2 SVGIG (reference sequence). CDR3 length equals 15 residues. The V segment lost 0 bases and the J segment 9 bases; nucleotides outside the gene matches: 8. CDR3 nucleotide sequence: TGTGCCTGGAGTGTACGGGGGACAGGGGACGGGCCCCAGCATTTT. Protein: CAWSVRGTGDGPQHF.

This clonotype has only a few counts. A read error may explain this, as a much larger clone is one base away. CDR3 nucleotides: TGTGCCAGCAGTTTACTGGGGATCCCTAGCACAGATACGCAGTATTTT. Its translation is CASSLLGIPSTDTQYF. The V gene is TRBV6-5, the J gene TRBJ2-3; D gene uncertain. The CDR3 runs to 16 residues. CDR1 and CDR2 (germline): MNHEY, SVGAGI. V shed 4 bases and J shed 0 bases, with 14 bases lying between them.

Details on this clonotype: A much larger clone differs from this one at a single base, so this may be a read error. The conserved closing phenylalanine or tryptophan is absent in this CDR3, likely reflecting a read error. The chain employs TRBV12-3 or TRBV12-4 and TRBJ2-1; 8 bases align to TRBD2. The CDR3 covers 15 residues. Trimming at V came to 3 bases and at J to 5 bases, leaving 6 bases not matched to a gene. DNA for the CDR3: TGTGCCAGCAGTTTGTTAGCGGGGCTAAACAATGAGCAGTTCGTC. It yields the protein CASSLLAGLNNEQFV.

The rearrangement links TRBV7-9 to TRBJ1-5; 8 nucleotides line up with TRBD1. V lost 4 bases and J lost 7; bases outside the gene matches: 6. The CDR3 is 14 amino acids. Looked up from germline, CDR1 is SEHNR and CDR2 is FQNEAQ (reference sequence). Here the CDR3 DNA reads TGTGCCAGCAGCTCAGGGGGCGGGTACCAGCCCCAGCATTTT. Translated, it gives CASSSGGGYQPQHF.

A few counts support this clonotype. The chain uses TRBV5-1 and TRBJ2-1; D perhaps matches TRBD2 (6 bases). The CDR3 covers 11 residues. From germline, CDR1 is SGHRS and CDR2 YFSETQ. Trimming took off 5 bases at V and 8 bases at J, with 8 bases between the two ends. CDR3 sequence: CASRAGHEQFF. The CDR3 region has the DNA TGCGCCAGCAGAGCGGGCCATGAGCAGTTCTTC. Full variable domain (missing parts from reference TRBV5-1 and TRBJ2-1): KAGVTQTPRYLIKTRGQQVTLSCSPISGHRSVSWYQQTPGQGLQFLFEYFSETQRNKGNFPGRFSGRQFSNSRSEMNVSTLELGDSALYLCASRAGHEQFFGPGTRLTVL.

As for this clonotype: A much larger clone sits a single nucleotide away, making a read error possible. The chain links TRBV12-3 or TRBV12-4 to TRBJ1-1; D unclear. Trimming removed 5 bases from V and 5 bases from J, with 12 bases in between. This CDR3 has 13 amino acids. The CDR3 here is CASSTREGTEAFF. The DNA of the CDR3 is TGTGCCAGCAGTACCCGAGAGGGAACTGAAGCTTTCTTT.

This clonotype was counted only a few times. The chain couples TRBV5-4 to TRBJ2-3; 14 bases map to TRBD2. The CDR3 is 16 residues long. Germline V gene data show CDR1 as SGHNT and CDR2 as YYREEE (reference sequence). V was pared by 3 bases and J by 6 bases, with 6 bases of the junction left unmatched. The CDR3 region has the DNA TGTGCCAGCAGCTCCCCGACTAGCGGGAGGGATGATACGCAGTATTTT. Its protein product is CASSSPTSGRDDTQYF.

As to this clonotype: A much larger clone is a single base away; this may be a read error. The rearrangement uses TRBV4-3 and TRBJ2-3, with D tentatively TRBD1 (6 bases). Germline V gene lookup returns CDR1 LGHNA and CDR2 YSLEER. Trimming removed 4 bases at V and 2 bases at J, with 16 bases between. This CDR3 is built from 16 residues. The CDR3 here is CASSLRQALATDTQYF. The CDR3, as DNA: TGCGCCAGCAGCCTTCGACAGGCTCTAGCCACAGATACGCAGTATTTT.

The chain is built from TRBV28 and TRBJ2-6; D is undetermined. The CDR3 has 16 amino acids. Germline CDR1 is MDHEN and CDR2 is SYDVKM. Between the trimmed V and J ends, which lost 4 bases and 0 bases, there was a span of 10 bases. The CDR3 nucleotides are TGTGCCAGCAGTTCCACAGACATCTCTGGGGCCAACGTCCTGACTTTC. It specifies CASSSTDISGANVLTF.

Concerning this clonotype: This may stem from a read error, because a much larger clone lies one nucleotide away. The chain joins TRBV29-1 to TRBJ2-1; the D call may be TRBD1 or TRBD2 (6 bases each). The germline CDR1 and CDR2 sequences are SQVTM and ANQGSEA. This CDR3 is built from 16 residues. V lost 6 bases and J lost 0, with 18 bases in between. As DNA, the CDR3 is TGCAGCGTAAGTGGGTGGGGGGCGACCTCCTACAATGAGCAGTTCTTC. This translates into CSVSGWGATSYNEQFF.

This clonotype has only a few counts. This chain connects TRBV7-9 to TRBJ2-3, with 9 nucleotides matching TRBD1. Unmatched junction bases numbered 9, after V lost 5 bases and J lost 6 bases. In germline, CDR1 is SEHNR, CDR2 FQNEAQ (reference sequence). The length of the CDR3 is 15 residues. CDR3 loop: CASSPRDREGDTQYF. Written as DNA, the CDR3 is TGTGCCAGCAGCCCACGGGACAGGGAGGGGGATACGCAGTATTTT.

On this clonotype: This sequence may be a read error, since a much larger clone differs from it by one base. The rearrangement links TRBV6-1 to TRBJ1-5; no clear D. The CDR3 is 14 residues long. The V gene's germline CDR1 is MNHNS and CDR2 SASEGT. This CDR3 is CANSENGYNQPQHF. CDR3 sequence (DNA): TGTGCCAACAGTGAAAATGGGTATAATCAGCCCCAGCATTTT.

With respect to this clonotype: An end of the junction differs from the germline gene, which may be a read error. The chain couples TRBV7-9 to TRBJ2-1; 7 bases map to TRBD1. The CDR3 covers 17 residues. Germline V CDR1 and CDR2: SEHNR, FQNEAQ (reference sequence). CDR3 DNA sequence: TGTGCCAGCGGCTTAGTCTTAGGGACAGTATCCTACAATGAGCAGTTCTTC. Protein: CASGLVLGTVSYNEQFF.

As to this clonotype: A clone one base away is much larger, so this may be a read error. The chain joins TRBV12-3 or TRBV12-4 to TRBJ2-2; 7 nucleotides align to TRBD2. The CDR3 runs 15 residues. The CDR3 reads CVSSFSGRSGGELFF. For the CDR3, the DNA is TGTGTCAGCAGTTTTTCCGGGAGGTCCGGCGGGGAGCTGTTTTTT.